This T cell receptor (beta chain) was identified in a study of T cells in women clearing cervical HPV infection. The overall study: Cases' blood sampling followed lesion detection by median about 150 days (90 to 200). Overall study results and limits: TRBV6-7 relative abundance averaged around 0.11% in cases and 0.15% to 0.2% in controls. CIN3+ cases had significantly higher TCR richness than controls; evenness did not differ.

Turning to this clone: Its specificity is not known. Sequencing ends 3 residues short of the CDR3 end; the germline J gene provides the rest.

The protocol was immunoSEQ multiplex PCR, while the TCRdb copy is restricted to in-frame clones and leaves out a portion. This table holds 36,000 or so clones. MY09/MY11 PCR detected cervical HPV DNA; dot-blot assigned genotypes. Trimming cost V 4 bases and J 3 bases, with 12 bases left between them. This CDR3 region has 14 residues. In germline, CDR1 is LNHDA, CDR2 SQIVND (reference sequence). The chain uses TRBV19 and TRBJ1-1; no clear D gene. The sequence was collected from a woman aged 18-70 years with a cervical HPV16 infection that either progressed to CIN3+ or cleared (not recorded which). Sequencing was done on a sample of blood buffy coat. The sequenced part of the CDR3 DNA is TGTGCCAGTAGTACCAGGAATTGGGACACTGAA. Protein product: CASSTRNWDTE. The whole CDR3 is CASSTRNWDTEAFF.